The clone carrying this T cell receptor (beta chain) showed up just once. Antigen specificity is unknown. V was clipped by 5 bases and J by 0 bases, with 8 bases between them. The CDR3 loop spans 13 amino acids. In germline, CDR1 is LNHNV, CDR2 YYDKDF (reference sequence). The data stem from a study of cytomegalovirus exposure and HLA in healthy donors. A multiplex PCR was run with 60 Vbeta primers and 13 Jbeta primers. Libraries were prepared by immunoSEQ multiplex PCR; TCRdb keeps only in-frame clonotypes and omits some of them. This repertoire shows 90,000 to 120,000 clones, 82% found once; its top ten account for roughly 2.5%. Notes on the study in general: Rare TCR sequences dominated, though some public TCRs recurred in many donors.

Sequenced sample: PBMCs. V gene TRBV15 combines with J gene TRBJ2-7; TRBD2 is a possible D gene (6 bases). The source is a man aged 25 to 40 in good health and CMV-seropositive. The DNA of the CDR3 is TGTGCCACCAGCGGCGGGATCTCCTACGAGCAGTACTTC. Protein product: CATSGGISYEQYF.